These 24 T cell receptor beta chains share one sample of origin, sequenced in a study of T cell changes during pregnancy in multiple sclerosis. Generated by immunoSEQ multiplex PCR, the TCRdb table keeps only in-frame clones and is missing some. The table lists about 40,000 clones, roughly nine tenths of them singletons. The specimen was CD4+ T cells from peripheral blood mononuclear cells, collected in the third trimester of pregnancy. These TCRs come from a female donor in good health, enrolled as a control in a pregnancy study.

The V and J genes are TRBV18 and TRBJ1-1; a possible D gene is TRBD1 (6 bases). The CDR3 length is 16 residues. From germline, CDR1 is KGHSH and CDR2 LQKENI. Trimming stripped 4 bases from V and 3 bases from J, with 18 bases between. This CDR3 reads CASSLETGIWDTEAFF. The CDR3 coding sequence is TGTGCCAGCTCACTTGAGACAGGTATTTGGGACACTGAAGCTTTCTTT.

The V gene is TRBV11-2, the J gene TRBJ2-5; tentatively, D is TRBD2 (7 bases). This CDR3 region has 15 residues. Germline loops: CDR1 SGHAT, CDR2 FQNNGV. V was trimmed by 0 bases and J by 9 bases, leaving 17 bases between them. The CDR3 reads CASSLESGGRRAQYF. In DNA, the CDR3 is TGTGCCAGCAGCTTAGAGTCGGGGGGCCGACGGGCCCAGTACTTC.

The chain recombines TRBV11-2 with TRBJ2-2, with D possibly matching TRBD1 (6 bases). The ends were cut back, 6 bases at V and 2 bases at J, with 16 bases in the middle. The CDR3 length is 16 residues. CDR1 and CDR2 (germline): SGHAT, FQNNGV. The CDR3, as DNA: TGTGCCAGCAGATCAAGCACAGGGACCAACACCGGGGAGCTGTTTTTT. Protein sequence: CASRSSTGTNTGELFF.

The rearrangement links TRBV23-1 to TRBJ1-2, with 9 positions matching TRBD1. TRBV23-1 is an ORF, with its function uncertain. The V and J ends lost 0 bases and 8 bases, in that order; junction bases with no gene match: 19. The CDR3 length is 19 residues. The CDR3: CASSQSSWVGQGRLGGYTF. The CDR3 DNA sequence: TGCGCCAGCAGTCAATCATCATGGGTGGGACAGGGACGTTTGGGGGGCTACACCTTC.

This clone occurred once. The rearrangement links TRBV4-2 to TRBJ2-3; 8 bases agree with TRBD1. Germline assignment: CDR1 LGHNA and CDR2 YNFKEQ. V was pared by 1 base and J by 5 bases, with 5 bases of the junction left unmatched. The CDR3 sequence is 15 residues long. The CDR3 loop is CASSQGRGRVDTQYF. Written as DNA, the CDR3 is TGTGCCAGCAGCCAAGGCAGGGGGCGCGTAGATACGCAGTATTTT.

The rearrangement joins TRBV27 to TRBJ2-3, with 9 bases aligning to TRBD2. The CDR3 is 14 amino acids. Germline V gene data show CDR1 as MNHEY and CDR2 as SMNVEV (reference sequence). With V trimmed by 6 bases and J by 4 bases, 5 bases remained unmatched. Written as DNA, the CDR3 is TGTGCCAGCAGACCAGCGGGAGGTCCAGATACGCAGTATTTT. Its protein product is CASRPAGGPDTQYF.

V is TRBV5-4 and J is TRBJ1-2; D remains unclear. The CDR3 extends over 13 amino acids. CDR1 and CDR2 from the germline V gene are SGHNT and YYREEE (reference sequence). The V gene lost 4 bases and the J gene lost 1 base, with 8 bases spanning the gap. CDR3 sequence: CASSPSGNYGYTF. CDR3 nucleotides: TGTGCCAGCAGCCCGTCCGGTAACTATGGCTACACCTTC. The full variable domain, in which reference TRBV5-4 and TRBJ1-2 provide the parts outside the CDR3, is ETGVTQSPTHLIKTRGQQVTLRCSSQSGHNTVSWYQQALGQGPQFIFQYYREEENGRGNFPPRFSGLQFPNYSSELNVNALELDDSALYLCASSPSGNYGYTFGSGTRLTVV.

The chain is built from TRBV2 and TRBJ2-5; no definite D call. The CDR3 runs 15 residues. Per germline, CDR1 SNHLY and CDR2 FYNNEI. Trimming left V 7 bases short and J 5 bases short, with 20 bases between. This CDR3 reads CASITLGWVGETQYF. In DNA, the CDR3 is TGTGCCAGCATCACCCTCGGGTGGGTCGGTGAGACCCAGTACTTC.

This chain joins TRBV19 and TRBJ1-2; TRBD1 matches 7 bases. Losses at the gene ends were 4 bases for V and 6 bases for J; bases not matched to a gene: 5. Germline CDR1 LNHDA, CDR2 SQIVND (reference sequence). The CDR3 has 13 residues. The CDR3 reads CASSKEGAHGYTF. The CDR3 coding sequence is TGTGCCAGTAGTAAAGAGGGGGCTCATGGCTACACCTTC.

The chain has TRBV5-4 and TRBJ2-3; TRBD1 might be the D (5 bases). Germline CDR1 reads SGHNT; CDR2 reads YYREEE (reference sequence). This CDR3 is built from 16 residues. V dropped 3 bases and J dropped 3 bases, with 17 bases sitting between them. In DNA, the CDR3 is TGTGCCAGCAGCTCATCCGCCAAGGGGCGAACAGATACGCAGTATTTT. It translates to CASSSSAKGRTDTQYF.

The V call is TRBV6-1, the J call TRBJ2-5; the match to TRBD2 covers 12 bases. Trimming at V came to 3 bases and at J to 2 bases, leaving 1 base not matched to a gene. Looked up from germline, CDR1 is MNHNS and CDR2 is SASEGT. The CDR3 is 15 residues long. The CDR3 bases are TGTGCCAGCAGTGATCTAGCGGGAGGGCAAGAGACCCAGTACTTC. It specifies CASSDLAGGQETQYF.

This chain connects TRBV5-4 to TRBJ1-2; D remains ambiguous. The CDR3 consists of 12 residues. Germline CDR1 and CDR2: SGHNT and YYREEE (reference sequence). V was pared by 1 base and J by 6 bases, with 7 bases between. The CDR3 DNA follows: TGTGCCAGCAGCTTGCGCGAAGATGGCTACACCTTC. As protein: CASSLREDGYTF.

This clone has only one observation. The CDR3 end shows no conserved phenylalanine or tryptophan, and so a read error is likely. The DNA is left out, because the CDR3 cannot be placed on it with certainty; the CDR3 is given as TCRdb lists it. The J gene is TRBJ2-7, the V gene TRBV4-1; the table's D gene call, TRBD1, was not cross checked with the DNA. The CDR3 length is 21 residues, termini included. Germline CDR1 MGHRA, CDR2 YSYEKL. CDR3 in amino acids: CASSQGQVPALWDEQPPRDEI.

The chain recombines TRBV30 with TRBJ2-3; 10 nucleotides line up with TRBD2. The J segment lost 4 bases and the V segment lost 2 bases, leaving 6 bases of the junction unmatched. This CDR3 spans 15 amino acids. Germline lookup yields CDR1 GTSNPN and CDR2 SVGIG (reference sequence). CDR3 in DNA: TGTGCCTGGAGTAGAGGGAGCGGGAGGGCAGATACGCAGTATTTT. Its protein is CAWSRGSGRADTQYF. Full variable domain (missing parts from reference TRBV30 and TRBJ2-3): SQTIHQWPATLVQPVGSPLSLECTVEGTSNPNLYWYRQAAGRGLQLLFYSVGIGQISSEVPQNLSASRPQDRQFILSSKKLLLSDSGFYLCAWSRGSGRADTQYFGPGTRLTVL.

The chain couples TRBV29-1 to TRBJ2-3, with D possibly matching TRBD2 (6 bases). The length of the CDR3 is 17 residues. Trimming took 6 bases from V and 4 from J, leaving 26 bases between them. Germline V lookup: CDR1 SQVTM, CDR2 ANQGSEA. The CDR3 sequence is CSVGGGPTGLSSDTQYF. The CDR3 nucleotides read TGCAGCGTCGGCGGAGGGCCTACCGGCTTGTCATCAGATACGCAGTATTTT.

The J gene is TRBJ1-5, the V gene TRBV19; D not resolved. This CDR3 spans 15 amino acids. Trimming took 8 bases from V and 2 from J, leaving 16 bases between them. CDR1 is LNHDA and CDR2 is SQIVND in the germline V gene (reference sequence). For the CDR3, the DNA is TGTGCCAGTCGAGACATATCATGGGGCAATCAGCCCCAGCATTTT. This sequence encodes CASRDISWGNQPQHF. Variable domain in full (rest from reference TRBV19 and TRBJ1-5): DGGITQSPKYLFRKEGQNVTLSCEQNLNHDAMYWYRQDPGQGLRLIYYSQIVNDFQKGDIAEGYSVSREKKESFPLTVTSAQKNPTAFYLCASRDISWGNQPQHFGDGTRLSIL.

The chain combines TRBV19 with TRBJ2-5; weak D call: TRBD2 (6 bases). The CDR3 sequence is 15 residues long. The germline V and J ends were trimmed by 5 bases and 1 base, with 14 bases remaining between them. In germline, CDR1 is LNHDA, CDR2 SQIVND (reference sequence). Here the CDR3 DNA reads TGTGCCAGTAGTCGGCGGAGGGAAACCCAAGAGACCCAGTACTTC. This gives the protein CASSRRRETQETQYF.

V usage is TRBV4-1 and J usage is TRBJ2-3, with D tentatively TRBD2 (6 bases). The V end lost 3 bases, the J end lost 8 bases, and 15 bases lay between the germline ends. The germline V gene has CDR1 MGHRA and CDR2 YSYEKL. This CDR3 is 14 amino acids long. CDR3 in amino acids: CASSQGGISRTQYF. The CDR3 nucleotides are TGCGCCAGCAGCCAGGGGGGTATAAGTCGTACGCAGTATTTT.

The V gene is TRBV2, the J gene TRBJ2-3, with a possible D match to TRBD1 (5 bases). The CDR3 sequence is 12 residues long. In germline, CDR1 is SNHLY, CDR2 FYNNEI. Deletions cut 2 bases from V and 6 bases from J, with 6 bases between. Here the CDR3 DNA reads TGTGCCAGCAGTGAAAACAGGGATACGCAGTATTTT. Protein product: CASSENRDTQYF. Filled out from reference TRBV2 and TRBJ2-3, the complete variable domain reads EPEVTQTPSHQVTQMGQEVILRCVPISNHLYFYWYRQILGQKVEFLVSFYNNEISEKSEIFDDQFSVERPDGSNFTLKIRSTKLEDSAMYFCASSENRDTQYFGPGTRLTVL.

The chain links TRBV7-9 to TRBJ2-1, with D uncertain. Germline lookup yields CDR1 SEHNR and CDR2 FQNEAQ (reference sequence). The V gene lost 1 base and the J gene lost 3 bases, with 10 bases spanning the gap. The CDR3 sequence is 15 residues long. The CDR3 loop is CASSLEREHYNEQFF. As DNA, the CDR3 is TGTGCCAGCAGCTTAGAGCGTGAACACTACAATGAGCAGTTCTTC.

This sequence joins TRBV5-5 and TRBJ2-7; 8 nucleotides match TRBD2. The CDR3 extends over 15 amino acids. Germline V gene data show CDR1 as SGHKS and CDR2 as YYEKEE (reference sequence). With 1 base clipped from V and 5 bases from J, the junction kept 8 bases outside the gene matches. Written as DNA, the CDR3 is TGTGCCAGCAGCTTGCGTCGCGGGGGGCCGAACGAGCAGTACTTC. Protein sequence: CASSLRRGGPNEQYF.

This chain links TRBV27 with TRBJ2-7; D perhaps matches TRBD1 (5 bases). Trimming shortened V by 5 bases and J by 2 bases, and 10 bases separated the two germline ends. The CDR3 spans 13 residues. In germline, CDR1 is MNHEY, CDR2 SMNVEV (reference sequence). Here the CDR3 reads CASSPKTAYEQYF. Written as DNA, the CDR3 is TGTGCCAGCAGTCCGAAGACAGCCTACGAGCAGTACTTC.

The chain carries TRBV9 and TRBJ2-7, with D possibly TRBD2 on 5 matching bases. V was shortened by 0 bases and J by 3 bases, with 10 bases between the two germline ends. This CDR3 has 14 amino acids. From germline, CDR1 is SGDLS and CDR2 YYNGEE. In nucleotides, the CDR3 is TGTGCCAGCAGCGTAGGTAGCGTGGACTACGAGCAGTACTTC. This codes for CASSVGSVDYEQYF.

The rearrangement joins TRBV9 to TRBJ1-6; a weak D match, TRBD1 (5 bases). Looked up from germline, CDR1 is SGDLS and CDR2 is YYNGEE. Trimming pared 0 bases from V and 10 bases from J, leaving 14 bases between. The CDR3 loop spans 15 amino acids. CDR3 loop: CASSVAQGKGSPLHF. In DNA form, the CDR3 reads TGTGCCAGCAGCGTAGCGCAGGGTAAAGGGTCACCCCTCCACTTT.